This T cell receptor beta chain was captured in a study of siplizumab effects on memory and regulatory T cells. Study-level points and caveats: Researchers could map only a minor fraction of alloreactive clones to unstimulated subsets. For mappable alloreactive CD4+ clones, the mean Treg-derived fraction was 68.8% with siplizumab and approximately 30% in controls.

With regard to this clone: The antigen is undetermined.

Using immunoSEQ multiplex PCR, the repertoire was profiled, and TCRdb retains in-frame clones only, with some absent. The table shows roughly 60,000 clones, with over 85% occurring only once. V lost 2 bases, J lost 2 bases, and 16 bases lay in between. Germline CDR1 is MNHNS and CDR2 is SASEGT. This CDR3 spans 17 amino acids. The sequenced material came from CD8+ T cells sorted from blood. J is TRBJ1-5 and V is TRBV6-1, with D possibly being TRBD1 (6 bases). This receptor was obtained from a human donor in good health. The CDR3 reads CASSEFGGAFGNQPQHF. CDR3 sequence (DNA): TGTGCCAGCAGTGAATTCGGGGGGGCGTTCGGCAATCAGCCCCAGCATTTT.